This section outlines one TCR beta chain sequence together with its context. The antigen is undetermined. V was trimmed by 0 bases and J by 8 bases, leaving 9 bases between them. CDR3 length: 12 residues. Germline CDR1 is GTSNPN and CDR2 is SVGIG (reference sequence). Both 60 Vbeta primers and 13 Jbeta primers went into the PCR. Repertoires were generated with immunoSEQ multiplex PCR, while TCRdb's copy carries only in-frame clones and drops some. The table lists roughly 180,000 clones, 77% of them singletons, with 1.4% in the top ten. The data derive from a study of cytomegalovirus exposure and HLA in healthy donors. Overall study findings and caveats: A missense DCLRE1C variant was associated with V- and J-gene trimming of TCR beta chains in a later analysis, and an independent cohort replicated the association.

The source is a woman younger than 45 in good health and CMV-seropositive. The chain couples TRBV30 to TRBJ2-3; D not resolved. What was sequenced was PBMCs. The CDR3 loop is CAWSVYFPTQYF. CDR3 sequence (DNA): TGTGCCTGGAGTGTATATTTCCCTACGCAGTATTTT.